The clone carrying this T cell receptor beta chain was observed a single time. The CDR3 has 15 amino acids. CDR1 and CDR2 from the germline V gene are LGHDT and YNNKEL (reference sequence). V was pared by 1 base and J by 5 bases, with 9 bases between. This record comes from a study of blood T cell repertoires in COVID-19. Per the original methods: Counts of nucleated cells, estimated from reference gene primer amplification, were obtained. Only in-frame clones appear in the TCRdb table, and some are missing; sequencing was by immunoSEQ multiplex PCR. V, J and clone size derive from that table, while D and trimming were established from the DNA sequence. The sample lists around 170,000 clones; 80% to 90% were seen once.

The sequencing input was peripheral blood. The gene calls are TRBV3-1 (or the pseudogene TRBV3-2) and TRBJ1-6; D call uncertain. The origin of this receptor is a man between 18 and 29 years old who had recovered from COVID-19. This CDR3 reads CASSQASNNNSPLHF. The CDR3 bases are TGTGCCAGCAGCCAAGCGAGCAATAATAATTCACCCCTCCACTTT.